The clone carrying this T cell receptor beta chain has more than one count but fewer than ten. Using its own MiXCR run on the multiplex PCR reads, TCRdb lists one record per CDR3 protein. The data show 250,000 or so distinct CDR3 sequences, with over 30% seen just once and 1.1% held by the top ten. This sample is drawn from a study of breast tumors, draining lymph nodes, adjacent tissues. V shed 3 bases and J shed 5 bases, with 13 bases lying between them. The CDR3 length is 14 residues. Germline V gene lookup returns CDR1 MNHEY and CDR2 SMNVEV (reference sequence). The lymph nodes were axillary draining lymph nodes from breast cancer patients.

Sample: axillary lymph node tissue. The chain recombines TRBV27 with TRBJ2-5, with D unresolved. The sequence came from a female donor with breast cancer. Some clones in this sample may be carry-over from other donors' samples. The CDR3 region has the DNA TGTGCCAGCAGTTTGGGGTCCCGGGTGGAGACCCAGTACTTC. As protein: CASSLGSRVETQYF.